Following are 17 T cell receptor beta chains from one sample sequenced in a study of human T cells and chemical hapten exposure (dated by TCRdb to about 2021). The sample's time point label is to be understood as: patch test 3, about 24 weeks after DPC sensitization. Per the publication, the treatment or condition label means: therapeutic diphenylcyclopropenone sensitization with weekly scalp DPC. Receptor amplification or capture employed RACE. TCRdb lists the instrument as NextSeq 500. TCRdb reran the public reads through fastp at Q25 and MiXCR, keeping productive beta chains. Rows are combined by CDR3 protein, so each entry shows the most common genes and DNA. This sample holds about 190,000 distinct CDR3 sequences; 24% were observed only once. The biggest ten clones account for 2.5% of the sample. Sample: whole blood, taken in connection with sensitization to the hapten diphenylcyclopropenone (DPC). These receptors were taken from a middle-aged woman with alopecia areata. Some clones in this sample may be carry-over from other donors' samples.

The rearrangement links TRBV4-2 to TRBJ2-4; no reliable D call. V dropped 1 base and J dropped 0 bases, with 4 bases sitting between them. The CDR3 totals 14 residues. Looked up from germline, CDR1 is LGHNA and CDR2 is YNFKEQ. The CDR3 bases are TGTGCCAGCAGCCAAGGGGAAGCCAAAAACATTCAGTACTTC. This codes for CASSQGEAKNIQYF.

The J gene is TRBJ2-5, the V gene TRBV7-3; 7 bases align to TRBD2. Germline values: CDR1 SGHTA, CDR2 FQGTGA. The CDR3 consists of 13 residues. Trimming removed 5 bases from V and 5 bases from J; junction bases left unmatched: 5. CDR3 amino acids: CASSAGVRETQYF. In DNA, the CDR3 is TGTGCCAGCAGCGCGGGGGTCAGGGAGACCCAGTACTTC.

This clonotype was counted only a few times. The chain links TRBV10-3 to TRBJ1-1; D ambiguous. Germline V gene data show CDR1 as ENHRY and CDR2 as SYGVKD. Trimming cost V 7 bases and J 0 bases, with 12 bases left between them. The CDR3 has 14 amino acids. The CDR3 protein is CAITPEPVNTEAFF. The CDR3 coding sequence is TGTGCCATCACCCCCGAACCGGTGAACACTGAAGCTTTCTTT.

There are a few counts of this clonotype. Here the CDR3 DNA reads TGTGCCAGCTCACCGGAAAGGAACACTGAAGCTTTCTTT. Protein: CASSPERNTEAFF. This rearrangement joins TRBV18 to TRBJ1-1; D unresolved. The CDR3 loop spans 13 amino acids. Germline CDR1 reads KGHSH; CDR2 reads LQKENI. With 3 bases removed from V and 1 base from J, the gap between germline ends came to 6 bases.

As to this clonotype: The germline gene is not matched at one end of the junction; a read error may be the cause. V and J are TRBV5-1 and TRBJ2-7; D remains ambiguous. CDR3 size: 16 residues. From germline, CDR1 is SGHRS and CDR2 YFSETQ. The CDR3: CASSLDVVGDVPLRNF. CDR3 nucleotide sequence: TGCGCCAGCAGCTTGGATGTAGTTGGAGATGTGCCCCTTAGGAACTTC. The full variable domain, completed using reference TRBV5-1 and TRBJ2-7, is KAGVTQTPRYLIKTRGQQVTLSCSPISGHRSVSWYQQTPGQGLQFLFEYFSETQRNKGNFPGRFSGRQFSNSRSEMNVSTLELGDSALYLCASSLDVVGDVPLRNFGPGTRLTVT.

V gene TRBV5-5 combines with J gene TRBJ2-5; 10 nucleotides match TRBD2. Germline V gene sequence: CDR1 SGHKS, CDR2 YYEKEE (reference sequence). The V segment lost 2 bases and the J segment 2 bases; nucleotides outside the gene matches: 6. CDR3 size: 16 residues. CDR3 in amino acids: CASSLGTSVRQETQYF. In nucleotides, the CDR3 is TGTGCCAGCAGCTTAGGGACTAGCGTAAGACAAGAGACCCAGTACTTC. The whole variable domain, remainder taken from reference TRBV5-5 and TRBJ2-5, is DAGVTQSPTHLIKTRGQQVTLRCSPISGHKSVSWYQQVLGQGPQFIFQYYEKEERGRGNFPDRFSARQFPNYSSELNVNALLLGDSALYLCASSLGTSVRQETQYFGPGTRLLVL.

The chain links TRBV7-2 to TRBJ2-5, with 9 bases lining up with TRBD1. The V segment lost 3 bases and the J segment 8 bases; nucleotides outside the gene matches: 7. Looked up from germline, CDR1 is SGHTA and CDR2 is FQGNSA. CDR3 length equals 14 residues. CDR3 amino acids: CASSFDRGGYTQYF. CDR3 nucleotides: TGTGCCAGCAGCTTTGACAGGGGGGGATACACCCAGTACTTC.

This clonotype was observed a handful of times. V and J are TRBV6-2 or TRBV6-3 and TRBJ2-1, with TRBD1 as a possible D gene (5 bases). V lost 8 bases, J lost 6 bases, and 14 bases lay in between. The CDR3 has 13 residues. Germline V gene sequence: CDR1 MNHEY, CDR2 SVGEGT. This CDR3 reads CASETVGSNEQFF. CDR3 nucleotide sequence: TGTGCCAGCGAGACAGTGGGGTCCAATGAGCAGTTCTTC.

This rearrangement joins TRBV3-1 to TRBJ1-5; unclear D gene. CDR3 size: 13 residues. V was trimmed by 2 bases and J by 8 bases, leaving 10 bases between them. Germline CDR1 reads LGHDT; CDR2 reads YNNKEL (reference sequence). CDR3 sequence reads: CASSQTFREPQHF. Written as DNA, the CDR3 is TGTGCCAGCAGCCAAACGTTCAGAGAGCCCCAGCATTTT.

The rearrangement joins TRBV2 to TRBJ2-3, with D possibly being TRBD2 (5 bases). Germline V lookup: CDR1 SNHLY, CDR2 FYNNEI. The V gene lost 3 bases and the J gene lost 11 bases, with 12 bases spanning the gap. The CDR3 has 12 residues. The CDR3: CASSDHQRLQYF. For the CDR3, the DNA is TGTGCCAGCAGTGATCACCAGCGGTTGCAGTATTTT.

The chain links TRBV3-1 to TRBJ2-7; 7 bases fit TRBD2. The trim removed 7 bases at V and 0 bases at J, leaving 9 bases unmatched. There are 15 residues in the CDR3. Germline-derived CDR1 and CDR2 are LGHDT and YNNKEL (reference sequence). The CDR3, as DNA: TGTGCCAGCACTGGAGCGGGATGGAACTCCTACGAGCAGTACTTC. Protein sequence: CASTGAGWNSYEQYF.

The chain carries TRBV4-2 and TRBJ2-3; 9 positions agree with TRBD1. The trim removed 4 bases at V and 6 bases at J, leaving 11 bases unmatched. Germline lookup yields CDR1 LGHNA and CDR2 YNFKEQ. The CDR3 sequence is 16 residues long. The CDR3 here is CASSPTDRGGGDTQYF. Here the CDR3 DNA reads TGTGCCAGCAGCCCCACGGACAGGGGAGGGGGGGATACGCAGTATTTT.

Many counts were recorded for this clonotype. This rearrangement joins TRBV28 to TRBJ1-1; the D is unclear. Germline CDR1 reads MDHEN; CDR2 reads SYDVKM. CDR3 length equals 13 residues. V shed 7 bases and J shed 10 bases, with 19 bases lying between them. The CDR3 sequence: CASTEMDPRLAFF. The CDR3 DNA is TGTGCCAGCACTGAAATGGACCCCAGGTTAGCTTTCTTT.

The rearrangement joins TRBV10-3 to TRBJ2-2; TRBD1 matches at 9 bases. Trimming cost V 6 bases and J 4 bases; bases outside gene matches: 6. The CDR3 totals 15 residues. The germline CDR1 and CDR2 sequences are ENHRY and SYGVKD. In nucleotides, the CDR3 is TGTGCCATCAGCGAATGGGACAGGGCCACCGGGGAGCTGTTTTTT. It encodes CAISEWDRATGELFF.

This sequence joins TRBV5-1 and TRBJ2-3; D uncertain. CDR1 and CDR2 from the germline V gene are SGHRS and YFSETQ. Trimming shortened V by 3 bases and J by 6 bases, and 8 bases separated the two germline ends. This CDR3 region has 12 residues. The CDR3 DNA is TGCGCCAGCAGCTCCCCCTGGGATACGCAGTATTTT. This codes for CASSSPWDTQYF.

J is TRBJ2-2 and V is TRBV21-1. TRBV21-1 is a documented pseudogene. CDR3 length equals 13 residues. The CDR3 spells CASSKRNTGELFF. CDR3 nucleotide sequence: TGTGCCAGCAGCAAAAGAAACACCGGGGAGCTGTTTTTT.

The V call is TRBV11-2, the J call TRBJ2-2, with D unresolved. Between the trimmed V and J ends, which lost 2 bases and 0 bases, there was a span of 10 bases. Germline CDR1 reads SGHAT; CDR2 reads FQNNGV. This CDR3 has 16 amino acids. CDR3 residues: CASSLRDRANTGELFF. The CDR3 bases are TGTGCCAGCAGCTTAAGAGATAGAGCGAACACCGGGGAGCTGTTTTTT.